This T cell receptor beta chain comes out of a study of T cells in women clearing cervical HPV infection. Study-wide background: Controls were women whose single incident HPV16 infection cleared within 12 months without precancer or cancer. Only a few women had HLA typing results available. Study outcomes and limitations: Controls had more TRBV6-7 (0.16%) than cases (approximately 0.11%).

The CDR3 consists of 13 residues. CDR1 is SGHVS, CDR2 FNYEAQ, per germline. The germline V and J ends were trimmed by 5 bases and 0 bases, with 7 bases remaining between them. The method was immunoSEQ multiplex PCR; TCRdb's version includes in-frame clones alone and lacks a portion of them. Its clone listing holds under 45,000 clones. In the case of this clone: Its cognate antigen is unknown. The read ends 3 residues shy of where the CDR3 ends; the end is completed using the germline J gene.

All participants had a single incident cervical HPV16 infection, and prevalent HPV16 infections were excluded. Sequences were obtained from blood buffy coat. The J gene is TRBJ2-5, the V gene TRBV7-6; D not resolved. The sequence was obtained from a woman between 18 and 69 years old with a cervical HPV16 infection that either progressed to CIN3+ or cleared (not recorded which). The CDR3 sequence is CASSPAYQETQYF. The sequenced part of the CDR3 DNA is TGTGCCAGCAGCCCCGCGTACCAAGAGACC.